The entry below describes one TCR beta chain. This sample was included in a study of T cell responses to AZD1222 COVID-19 vaccine. Germline V gene lookup returns CDR1 SGHNT and CDR2 YYREEE (reference sequence). V lost 5 bases and J 3 bases, leaving 12 bases between the germline ends. The CDR3 totals 13 residues. Data came from immunoSEQ multiplex PCR; TCRdb stores just in-frame clones and leaves some out. The data show 250,000 to 300,000 clones, almost 95% seen once. V usage is TRBV5-4 and J usage is TRBJ2-7, with a tentative D call TRBD1 (6 bases). This specimen was peripheral blood, taken 28 days after the second AZD1222 dose. The sequence derives from an adult who received the AZD1222 COVID-19 vaccine. This CDR3 is CASSPGVDYEQYF. The CDR3 DNA reads as TGTGCCAGCAGTCCAGGGGTGGACTACGAGCAGTACTTC.